Below, 29 T cell receptor beta chains from the same sample are listed, as sequenced in a study of control samples from healthy donors and cancer patients. Clones were sequenced by immunoSEQ multiplex PCR, and TCRdb holds only the in-frame ones, with some missing. The data show about 65,000 clones, 90% seen once. The specimen sequenced was PBMCs. The receptors shown here come from a woman aged 45-59 years with colorectal cancer.

The chain employs TRBV6-6 and TRBJ1-4; D perhaps matches TRBD1 (6 bases). This CDR3 contains 16 residues. Between the trimmed V and J ends, which lost 6 bases and 3 bases, there was a span of 17 bases. Germline V CDR1 and CDR2: MNHNY, SVGAGI (reference sequence). For the CDR3, the DNA is TGTGCCAGCAGCAAATTTCGGGGGCAGGCTAATGAAAAACTGTTTTTT. Translating gives CASSKFRGQANEKLFF.

This chain joins TRBV7-2 and TRBJ1-6, with D maybe TRBD1 (5 bases). Germline V CDR1 and CDR2: SGHTA, FQGNSA. Trimming removed 5 bases from V and 6 bases from J, with 20 bases in between. This CDR3 is 17 amino acids long. In DNA form, the CDR3 reads TGTGCCAGCAGCCTTGGGAGCTCCGGGGGTCGTAATTCACCCCTCCACTTT. Its protein is CASSLGSSGGRNSPLHF.

This clone was seen a few times. This chain links TRBV12-3 or TRBV12-4 with TRBJ1-2, with no clear D. V shed 6 bases and J shed 7 bases, with 15 bases lying between them. This CDR3 spans 13 amino acids. CDR3 protein: CASRYSLRRGYTF. DNA of the CDR3: TGTGCCAGCAGGTACAGTTTGCGGCGTGGCTACACCTTC.

V gene TRBV28 combines with J gene TRBJ1-5, with D possibly being TRBD1 (5 bases). This CDR3 is built from 16 residues. The ends were cut back, 1 base at V and 0 bases at J, with 10 bases in the middle. Germline V gene data show CDR1 as MDHEN and CDR2 as SYDVKM. This CDR3 is CASSLLVGLSNQPQHF. Written as DNA, the CDR3 is TGTGCCAGCAGTTTATTAGTGGGGCTTAGCAATCAGCCCCAGCATTTT.

The chain links TRBV10-1 to TRBJ2-3; D is perhaps TRBD1 or TRBD2 (5 bases each). The ends were cut back, 2 bases at V and 1 base at J, with 10 bases in the middle. The CDR3 length is 15 residues. Germline CDR1 and CDR2: WNHNN and SYGVQD (reference sequence). CDR3 nucleotides: TGCGCCAGCAGTGAGGCGTTGGGGGGCACAGATACGCAGTATTTT. Translating it yields CASSEALGGTDTQYF.

This clone was seen just once. The V call is TRBV2, the J call TRBJ2-3, with no clear D. Germline CDR1 and CDR2: SNHLY and FYNNEI. The V end lost 6 bases, the J end lost 2 bases, and 9 bases lay between the germline ends. The CDR3 runs 13 residues. The CDR3 nucleotides are TGTGCCAGCAGCTTCCAGTTCACAGATACGCAGTATTTT. Protein sequence: CASSFQFTDTQYF. The complete variable domain, with remaining parts taken from reference TRBV2 and TRBJ2-3, reads EPEVTQTPSHQVTQMGQEVILRCVPISNHLYFYWYRQILGQKVEFLVSFYNNEISEKSEIFDDQFSVERPDGSNFTLKIRSTKLEDSAMYFCASSFQFTDTQYFGPGTRLTVL.

V is TRBV28 and J is TRBJ1-1; 9 bases are a match to TRBD1. CDR1 and CDR2 from the germline V gene are MDHEN and SYDVKM. The CDR3 spans 13 residues. Losses at the gene ends were 5 bases for V and 7 bases for J; bases not matched to a gene: 5. CDR3 residues: CASSEGQGFEAFF. As DNA, the CDR3 is TGTGCCAGCAGTGAGGGACAGGGCTTTGAAGCTTTCTTT.

This clone was counted only a few times. V usage is TRBV2 and J usage is TRBJ1-1, with 7 bases that match TRBD1. Losses at the gene ends were 4 bases for V and 6 bases for J; bases not matched to a gene: 20. The CDR3 extends over 18 amino acids. Per the germline V gene, CDR1 is SNHLY and CDR2 is FYNNEI. CDR3 in amino acids: CASSANYPGDRVRAEAFF. The CDR3 DNA sequence: TGTGCCAGCAGTGCAAACTACCCTGGAGACAGGGTTCGGGCTGAAGCTTTCTTT.

Regarding this clone: A junction end diverges from the germline sequence, so it may reflect a read error. The DNA for the CDR3 is TGTGCCGGCAGCTTACAGGGCTCCTACGAGCAGTACTTC. Translation: CAGSLQGSYEQYF. This rearrangement joins TRBV11-2 to TRBJ2-7, with D perhaps matching TRBD1 (6 bases). In germline, CDR1 is SGHAT, CDR2 FQNNGV. There are 13 residues in the CDR3.

The genes are TRBV7-2 and TRBJ1-4, with D tentatively TRBD1 (5 bases). Germline CDR1 is SGHTA and CDR2 is FQGNSA. This CDR3 is built from 14 residues. Trimming stripped 6 bases from V and 5 bases from J, with 13 bases between. This CDR3 reads CASSWDGRNEKLFF. The CDR3 bases are TGTGCCAGCAGTTGGGACGGCCGAAATGAAAAACTGTTTTTT. The variable domain in full, with the rest retrieved from reference TRBV7-2 and TRBJ1-4, is GAGVSQSPSNKVTEKGKDVELRCDPISGHTALYWYRQSLGQGLEFLIYFQGNSAPDKSGLPSDRFSAERTGGSVSTLTIQRTQQEDSAVYLCASSWDGRNEKLFFGSGTQLSVL.

V usage is TRBV30 and J usage is TRBJ1-2; TRBD1 aligns across 7 bases. This CDR3 contains 13 residues. With V trimmed by 3 bases and J by 8 bases, 9 bases remained unmatched. Germline V gene lookup returns CDR1 GTSNPN and CDR2 SVGIG (reference sequence). CDR3 DNA: TGTGCCTGGAGGATAACAGGGGATGGGGGCTACACCTTC. Protein sequence: CAWRITGDGGYTF.

The chain links TRBV30 to TRBJ1-4; the D is unclear. The CDR3 extends over 13 amino acids. Germline V gene sequence: CDR1 GTSNPN, CDR2 SVGIG (reference sequence). Trimming took off 2 bases at V and 7 bases at J, with 11 bases between the two ends. In nucleotides, the CDR3 is TGTGCCTGGAGTATAAACACGGGTGAAAAACTGTTTTTT. The encoded protein is CAWSINTGEKLFF.

The chain combines TRBV28 with TRBJ1-6; 8 bases fit TRBD1. Germline values: CDR1 MDHEN, CDR2 SYDVKM. The CDR3 has 14 amino acids. Trimming at V came to 2 bases and at J to 9 bases, leaving 3 bases not matched to a gene. The DNA of the CDR3 is TGTGCCAGCAGTTTAGGACAGGGTGGTTCACCCCTCCACTTT. Protein: CASSLGQGGSPLHF.

The CDR3 nucleotides read TGTGCCACCAGCAGGGGGACAGGGGGGACACAAGAGACCCAGTACTTC. This encodes CATSRGTGGTQETQYF. This sequence joins TRBV15 and TRBJ2-5; TRBD1 matches at 11 bases. This CDR3 comprises 16 residues. The V and J ends lost 3 bases and 2 bases, in that order; junction bases with no gene match: 5. Per the germline V gene, CDR1 is LNHNV and CDR2 is YYDKDF (reference sequence).

The CDR3 bases are TGTGCCTGCCAGGGGGTGGAGGGGCACGAGCAGTACTTC. Protein product: CACQGVEGHEQYF. This chain uses TRBV30 with TRBJ2-7; D might be TRBD1 (7 bases). The CDR3 covers 13 residues. V dropped 6 bases and J dropped 5 bases, with 17 bases sitting between them. Germline CDR1 reads GTSNPN; CDR2 reads SVGIG (reference sequence). The full variable domain, in which reference TRBV30 and TRBJ2-7 provide the parts outside the CDR3, is SQTIHQWPATLVQPVGSPLSLECTVEGTSNPNLYWYRQAAGRGLQLLFYSVGIGQISSEVPQNLSASRPQDRQFILSSKKLLLSDSGFYLCACQGVEGHEQYFGPGTRLTVT.

This clone was recorded once. This chain joins TRBV5-1 and TRBJ2-7; 8 bases agree with TRBD2. Germline CDR1 and CDR2: SGHRS and YFSETQ. The V segment lost 1 base and the J segment 3 bases; nucleotides outside the gene matches: 6. This CDR3 is 15 amino acids long. The CDR3 is CASSLTGGGIYEQYF. CDR3 sequence (DNA): TGCGCCAGCAGCTTGACGGGGGGGGGAATCTACGAGCAGTACTTC.

The chain couples TRBV5-4 to TRBJ1-1; 12 positions agree with TRBD1. The CDR3 sequence is 17 residues long. Germline assignment: CDR1 SGHNT and CDR2 YYREEE (reference sequence). Unmatched junction bases numbered 14, after V lost 4 bases and J lost 7 bases. DNA of the CDR3: TGTGCCAGCAGCGAAGGGGGTGGGGACAGGGGGCGAAATGAAGCTTTCTTT. Translation gives CASSEGGGDRGRNEAFF.

The V and J genes are TRBV28 and TRBJ1-2; weak D call: TRBD1 (5 bases). The CDR3 extends over 15 amino acids. Germline CDR1 is MDHEN and CDR2 is SYDVKM. Trimming shortened V by 3 bases and J by 0 bases, and 11 bases separated the two germline ends. The DNA of the CDR3 is TGTGCCAGCAGTTTTATCCGGGGGACTAACTATGGCTACACCTTC. Translated: CASSFIRGTNYGYTF.

The chain recombines TRBV5-1 with TRBJ2-7, with D possibly being TRBD2 (6 bases). The CDR3 contains 13 residues. Germline CDR1 SGHRS, CDR2 YFSETQ. Trimming took 2 bases from V and 4 from J, leaving 10 bases between them. CDR3 residues: CASSFSGGYEQYF. CDR3 nucleotide sequence: TGCGCCAGCAGCTTCTCTGGGGGGTACGAGCAGTACTTC. The full variable domain, its missing parts supplied by reference TRBV5-1 and TRBJ2-7, is KAGVTQTPRYLIKTRGQQVTLSCSPISGHRSVSWYQQTPGQGLQFLFEYFSETQRNKGNFPGRFSGRQFSNSRSEMNVSTLELGDSALYLCASSFSGGYEQYFGPGTRLTVT.

V gene TRBV2 combines with J gene TRBJ1-1; the D gene is possibly TRBD1 (5 bases). The V end was cut by 5 bases, the J end by 3 bases, with 13 bases between. Germline V CDR1 and CDR2: SNHLY, FYNNEI. The CDR3 spans 14 residues. The CDR3 DNA reads as TGTGCCAGCAGTACGACAGTCTCCGACACTGAAGCTTTCTTT. It translates to CASSTTVSDTEAFF.

This clone occurred a few times. V gene TRBV29-1 combines with J gene TRBJ2-1; TRBD2 agrees at 10 bases. The V segment lost 6 bases and the J segment 4 bases; nucleotides outside the gene matches: 6. This CDR3 comprises 14 residues. Germline CDR1 and CDR2: SQVTM and ANQGSEA. CDR3 nucleotides: TGCAGCGTCGGAAAGCGGGGGGGTTACAATGAGCAGTTCTTC. Its translation is CSVGKRGGYNEQFF.

This clone was recorded once. The rearrangement joins TRBV10-1 to TRBJ2-7, with D perhaps TRBD1 or TRBD2 (5 bases each). This CDR3 contains 16 residues. Germline CDR1 is WNHNN and CDR2 is SYGVQD (reference sequence). Trimming removed 3 bases from V and 0 bases from J, with 15 bases in between. The CDR3 nucleotides are TGCGCCAGCAGTGACTTGAGGGGAAATGGCTCCTACGAGCAGTACTTC. This translates into CASSDLRGNGSYEQYF.

This chain connects TRBV5-4 to TRBJ2-1; the D gene is possibly TRBD1 (7 bases). CDR3 length: 16 amino acids. The germline CDR1 and CDR2 sequences are SGHNT and YYREEE (reference sequence). Trimming left V 5 bases short and J 8 bases short, with 23 bases between. The CDR3: CASSQGGRAPRDEQFF. CDR3 sequence (DNA): TGTGCCAGCAGTCAGGGGGGAAGAGCTCCTCGGGATGAGCAGTTCTTC. Drawing the rest from reference TRBV5-4 and TRBJ2-1, the complete variable domain is ETGVTQSPTHLIKTRGQQVTLRCSSQSGHNTVSWYQQALGQGPQFIFQYYREEENGRGNFPPRFSGLQFPNYSSELNVNALELDDSALYLCASSQGGRAPRDEQFFGPGTRLTVL.

The V and J genes are TRBV6-1 and TRBJ2-3; possibly TRBD1 or TRBD2 for D (6 bases each). The CDR3 totals 17 residues. Trimming removed 4 bases at V and 0 bases at J, with 17 bases between. CDR1 and CDR2 (germline): MNHNS, SASEGT. The CDR3 region has the DNA TGTGCCAGCAGTGTTTCTCACCAGGGGACTAGCACAGATACGCAGTATTTT. Amino acids: CASSVSHQGTSTDTQYF.

This rearrangement joins TRBV11-3 to TRBJ2-7; 11 bases are shared with TRBD1. The CDR3 has 16 amino acids. Germline-derived CDR1 and CDR2 are SGHNT and YENEEA. With V trimmed by 5 bases and J by 1 base, 7 bases remained unmatched. CDR3 residues: CASSQVRDRGSYEQYF. The CDR3, as DNA: TGTGCCAGCAGCCAAGTCCGGGACAGGGGGTCCTACGAGCAGTACTTC. The full variable domain, rest sourced from reference TRBV11-3 and TRBJ2-7, is EAGVVQSPRYKIIEKKQPVAFWCNPISGHNTLYWYLQNLGQGPELLIRYENEEAVDDSQLPKDRFSAERLKGVDSTLKIQPAELGDSAVYLCASSQVRDRGSYEQYFGPGTRLTVT.

A few counts support this clone. This chain links TRBV10-3 with TRBJ2-5; TRBD2 matches at 8 bases. This CDR3 contains 15 residues. The junction had 7 bases not matched to a gene; V was cut back by 3 bases and J by 4 bases. Germline CDR1 reads ENHRY; CDR2 reads SYGVKD. CDR3 nucleotide sequence: TGTGCCATCAGTGAAAAGCGGGAGATAGGAGAGACCCAGTACTTC. Its translation: CAISEKREIGETQYF.

The CDR3 here is CAWTDSSYNEQFF. The DNA of the CDR3 is TGTGCCTGGACAGATAGCTCCTACAATGAGCAGTTCTTC. This chain links TRBV30 with TRBJ2-1; no clear D gene. This CDR3 is 13 amino acids long. V gave up 4 bases and J gave up 0 bases, with 7 bases separating them. The germline gives CDR1 GTSNPN, CDR2 SVGIG (reference sequence).

The chain recombines TRBV2 with TRBJ2-7, with 10 bases identical to TRBD1. With 6 bases clipped from V and 4 bases from J, the junction kept 9 bases outside the gene matches. Germline CDR1 SNHLY, CDR2 FYNNEI. This CDR3 is built from 15 residues. The CDR3 sequence: CASSPARTGGYEQYF. The CDR3 coding sequence is TGTGCCAGCAGCCCGGCGCGGACAGGGGGTTACGAGCAGTACTTC.

The J gene is TRBJ2-3, the V gene TRBV11-2, with 7 positions matching TRBD1. After removal of 3 bases from V and 6 bases from J, the junction contained 6 bases not matched to a gene. The CDR3 covers 14 residues. The germline CDR1 and CDR2 sequences are SGHAT and FQNNGV. The CDR3 is CASSLEGTADTQYF. For the CDR3, the DNA is TGTGCCAGCAGCTTGGAAGGGACAGCTGATACGCAGTATTTT. The variable domain in full, completed from reference TRBV11-2 and TRBJ2-3, reads EAGVAQSPRYKIIEKRQSVAFWCNPISGHATLYWYQQILGQGPKLLIQFQNNGVVDDSQLPKDRFSAERLKGVDSTLKIQPAKLEDSAVYLCASSLEGTADTQYFGPGTRLTVL.